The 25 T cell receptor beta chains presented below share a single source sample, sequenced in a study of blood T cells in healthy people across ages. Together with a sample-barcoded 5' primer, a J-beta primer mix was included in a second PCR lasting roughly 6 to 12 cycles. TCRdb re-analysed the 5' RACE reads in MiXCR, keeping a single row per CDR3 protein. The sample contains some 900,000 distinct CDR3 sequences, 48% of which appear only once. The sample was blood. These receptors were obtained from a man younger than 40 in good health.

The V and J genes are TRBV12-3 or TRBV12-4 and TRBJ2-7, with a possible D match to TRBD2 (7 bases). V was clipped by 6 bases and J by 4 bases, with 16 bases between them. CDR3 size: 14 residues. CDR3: CASRTRGGVYEQYF. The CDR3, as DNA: TGTGCCAGCAGAACTAGAGGGGGGGTATACGAGCAGTACTTC.

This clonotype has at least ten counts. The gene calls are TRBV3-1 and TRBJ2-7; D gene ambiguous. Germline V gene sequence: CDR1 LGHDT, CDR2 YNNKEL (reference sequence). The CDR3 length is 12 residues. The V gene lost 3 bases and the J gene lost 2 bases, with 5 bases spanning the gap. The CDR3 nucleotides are TGTGCCAGCAGCCAGGAACCCTACGAGCAGTACTTC. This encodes CASSQEPYEQYF.

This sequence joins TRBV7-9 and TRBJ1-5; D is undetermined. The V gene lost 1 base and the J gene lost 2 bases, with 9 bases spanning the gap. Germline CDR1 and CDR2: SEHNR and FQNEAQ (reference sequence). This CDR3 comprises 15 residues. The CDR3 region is CASSLETPGNQPQHF. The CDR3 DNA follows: TGTGCCAGCAGCTTAGAAACTCCCGGCAATCAGCCCCAGCATTTT.

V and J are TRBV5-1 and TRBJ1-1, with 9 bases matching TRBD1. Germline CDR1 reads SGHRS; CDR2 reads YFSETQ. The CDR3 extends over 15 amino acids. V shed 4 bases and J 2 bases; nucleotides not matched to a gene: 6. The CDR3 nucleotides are TGCGCCAGCAGCAAACAGGGGGCGCAAAACACTGAAGCTTTCTTT. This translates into CASSKQGAQNTEAFF. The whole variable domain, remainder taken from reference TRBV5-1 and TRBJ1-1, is KAGVTQTPRYLIKTRGQQVTLSCSPISGHRSVSWYQQTPGQGLQFLFEYFSETQRNKGNFPGRFSGRQFSNSRSEMNVSTLELGDSALYLCASSKQGAQNTEAFFGQGTRLTVV.

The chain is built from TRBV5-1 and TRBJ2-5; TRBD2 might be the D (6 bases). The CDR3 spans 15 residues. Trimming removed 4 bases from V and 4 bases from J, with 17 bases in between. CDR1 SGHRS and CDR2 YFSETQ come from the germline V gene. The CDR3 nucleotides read TGCGCCAGCAGCGCGGGACGGGGCTTCGTAGAGACCCAGTACTTC. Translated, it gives CASSAGRGFVETQYF.

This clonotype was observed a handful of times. Here the CDR3 reads CASSQKQGALNQPQHF. The CDR3 bases are TGTGCCAGCAGCCAGAAACAGGGGGCCCTTAATCAGCCCCAGCATTTT. The gene calls are TRBV4-2 and TRBJ1-5, with 9 nucleotides matching TRBD1. The germline gives CDR1 LGHNA, CDR2 YNFKEQ. The CDR3 totals 16 residues. The V gene end was trimmed by 3 bases and the J gene end by 4 bases; junction bases not matched to a gene: 7.

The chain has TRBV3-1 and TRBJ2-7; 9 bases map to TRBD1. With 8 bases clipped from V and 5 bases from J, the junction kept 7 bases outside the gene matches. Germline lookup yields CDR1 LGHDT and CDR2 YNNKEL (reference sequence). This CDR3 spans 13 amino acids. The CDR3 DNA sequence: TGTGCCAGCGGCTTAACAGGGGGCAACGAGCAGTACTTC. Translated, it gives CASGLTGGNEQYF.

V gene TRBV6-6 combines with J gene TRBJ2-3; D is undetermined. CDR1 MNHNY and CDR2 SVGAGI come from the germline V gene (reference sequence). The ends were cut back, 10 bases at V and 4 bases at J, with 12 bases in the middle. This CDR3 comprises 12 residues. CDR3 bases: TGTGCCACCCTCAAGGCTGCAGATACGCAGTATTTT. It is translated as CATLKAADTQYF.

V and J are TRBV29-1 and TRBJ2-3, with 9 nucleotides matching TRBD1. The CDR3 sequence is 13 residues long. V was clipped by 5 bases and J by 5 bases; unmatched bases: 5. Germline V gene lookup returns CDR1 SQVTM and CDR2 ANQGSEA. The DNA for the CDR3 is TGCAGCGTTCCGGACAGGGGTGGAGATACGCAGTATTTT. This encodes CSVPDRGGDTQYF.

This chain's CDR3 is CASTVGLKGGGPNYGYTF. CDR3 sequence (DNA): TGTGCCAGCACCGTAGGGTTAAAAGGGGGAGGCCCTAACTATGGCTACACCTTC. The J gene is TRBJ1-2, the V gene TRBV7-9; maybe TRBD1 (6 bases). V lost 7 bases to trimming and J lost 0 bases, with 24 bases between them. Germline V gene lookup returns CDR1 SEHNR and CDR2 FQNEAQ (reference sequence). The CDR3 sequence is 18 residues long.

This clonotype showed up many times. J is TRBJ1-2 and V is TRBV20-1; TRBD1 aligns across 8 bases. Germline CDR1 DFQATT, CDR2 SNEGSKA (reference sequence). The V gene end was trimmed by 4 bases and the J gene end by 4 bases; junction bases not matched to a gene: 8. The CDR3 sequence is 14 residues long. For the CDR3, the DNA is TGCAGTGCTACCCCGGGCGACAGGGGCTATGGCTACACCTTC. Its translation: CSATPGDRGYGYTF.

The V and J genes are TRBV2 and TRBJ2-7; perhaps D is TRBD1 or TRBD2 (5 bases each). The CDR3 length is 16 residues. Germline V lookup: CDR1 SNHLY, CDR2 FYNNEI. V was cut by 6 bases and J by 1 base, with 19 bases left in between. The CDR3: CASRPSGSAASYEQYF. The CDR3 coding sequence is TGTGCCAGCAGACCCTCAGGGAGCGCAGCGTCCTACGAGCAGTACTTC.

As DNA, the CDR3 is TGCAGCGTTGAAAACAGGGATTACGAGCAGTACTTC. This gives the protein CSVENRDYEQYF. The V gene is TRBV29-1, the J gene TRBJ2-7; possible D gene TRBD1, 6 bases. The CDR3 runs to 12 residues. The germline V and J ends were trimmed by 2 bases and 4 bases, with 9 bases remaining between them. The germline CDR1 and CDR2 sequences are SQVTM and ANQGSEA.

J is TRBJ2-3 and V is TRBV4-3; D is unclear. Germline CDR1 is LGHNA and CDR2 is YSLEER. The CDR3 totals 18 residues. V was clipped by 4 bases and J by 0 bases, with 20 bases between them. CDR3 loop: CASSRDPRHQSSTDTQYF. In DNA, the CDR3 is TGCGCCAGCAGCCGCGATCCGCGGCATCAGTCCAGCACAGATACGCAGTATTTT.

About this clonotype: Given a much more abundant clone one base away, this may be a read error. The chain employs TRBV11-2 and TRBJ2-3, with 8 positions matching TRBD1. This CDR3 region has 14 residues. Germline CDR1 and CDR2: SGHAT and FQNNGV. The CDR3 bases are TGTGTCAGCAGCCCCCACAGGGGGGCAGATACGCAGTATTTT. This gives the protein CVSSPHRGADTQYF.

The CDR3 coding sequence is TGTGCCAGCAGCGTCGTGGCGCCCCCAGATACGCAGTATTTT. It specifies CASSVVAPPDTQYF. The chain has TRBV9 and TRBJ2-3; D is uncertain. The germline CDR1 and CDR2 sequences are SGDLS and YYNGEE. Trimming cost V 2 bases and J 4 bases, with 11 bases left between them. The CDR3 spans 14 residues.

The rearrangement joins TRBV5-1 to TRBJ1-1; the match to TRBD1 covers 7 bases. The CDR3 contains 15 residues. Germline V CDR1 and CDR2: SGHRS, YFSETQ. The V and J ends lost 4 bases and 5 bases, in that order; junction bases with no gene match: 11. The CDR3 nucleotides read TGCGCCAGCAGCCCTGGGGACAGATATTCAACTGAAGCTTTCTTT. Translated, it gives CASSPGDRYSTEAFF.

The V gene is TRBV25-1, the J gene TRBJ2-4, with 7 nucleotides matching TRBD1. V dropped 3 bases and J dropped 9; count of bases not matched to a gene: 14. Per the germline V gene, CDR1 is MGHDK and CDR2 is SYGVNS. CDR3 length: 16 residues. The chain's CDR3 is CASSDSRDSQTAIQYF. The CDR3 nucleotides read TGTGCCAGCAGTGATTCGAGGGACAGTCAAACGGCCATTCAGTACTTC.

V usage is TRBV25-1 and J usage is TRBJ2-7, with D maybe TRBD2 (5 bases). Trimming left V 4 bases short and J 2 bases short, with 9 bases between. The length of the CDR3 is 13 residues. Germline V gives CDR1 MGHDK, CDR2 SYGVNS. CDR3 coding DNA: TGTGCCAGCAGTGCGGGGAGCCCCTACGAGCAGTACTTC. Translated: CASSAGSPYEQYF.

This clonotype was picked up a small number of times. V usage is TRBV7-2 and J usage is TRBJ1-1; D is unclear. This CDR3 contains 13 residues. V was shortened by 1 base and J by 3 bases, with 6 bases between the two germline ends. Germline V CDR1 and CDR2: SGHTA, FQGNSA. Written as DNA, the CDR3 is TGTGCCAGCAGCTTAGAGGCGGACACTGAAGCTTTCTTT. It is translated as CASSLEADTEAFF.

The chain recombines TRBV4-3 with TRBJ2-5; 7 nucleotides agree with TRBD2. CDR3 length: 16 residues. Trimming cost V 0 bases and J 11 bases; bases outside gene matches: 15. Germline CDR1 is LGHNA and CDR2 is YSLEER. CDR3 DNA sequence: TGCGCCAGCAGCCAAGATAGGCTAGCGGCCCAATGGGAGCAGTACTTC. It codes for CASSQDRLAAQWEQYF.

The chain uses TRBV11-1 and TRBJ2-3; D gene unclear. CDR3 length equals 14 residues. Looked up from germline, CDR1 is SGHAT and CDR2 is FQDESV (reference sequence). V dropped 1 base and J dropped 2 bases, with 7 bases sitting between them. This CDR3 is CASSLVLDTDTQYF. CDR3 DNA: TGTGCCAGCAGCTTAGTACTCGACACAGATACGCAGTATTTT.

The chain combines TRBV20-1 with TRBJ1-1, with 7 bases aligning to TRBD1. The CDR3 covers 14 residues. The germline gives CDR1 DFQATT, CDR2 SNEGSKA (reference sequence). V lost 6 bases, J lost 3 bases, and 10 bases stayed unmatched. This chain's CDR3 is CSAKRDRAYTEAFF. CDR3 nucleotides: TGCAGTGCAAAGAGAGACAGGGCATACACTGAAGCTTTCTTT.

The CDR3 reads CASSQDPGPFPQYF. The CDR3 coding sequence is TGTGCCAGCAGCCAAGATCCCGGACCGTTCCCGCAGTATTTT. The chain links TRBV4-2 to TRBJ2-3; D gene ambiguous. Germline V gene lookup returns CDR1 LGHNA and CDR2 YNFKEQ. Trimming left V 0 bases short and J 10 bases short, with 14 bases between. The CDR3 length is 14 residues.

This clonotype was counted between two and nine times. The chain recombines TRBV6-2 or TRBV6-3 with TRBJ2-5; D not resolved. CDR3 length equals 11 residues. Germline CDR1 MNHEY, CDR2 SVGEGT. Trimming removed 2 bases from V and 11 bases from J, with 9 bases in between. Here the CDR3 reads CASSYDTEQYF. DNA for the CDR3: TGTGCCAGCAGTTACGACACAGAGCAGTACTTC.